These 25 T cell receptor beta chains came from one sample sequenced in a study of blood T cell repertoires in COVID-19. The table came from immunoSEQ multiplex PCR; TCRdb's copy has only in-frame clones and leaves some out. In the table there are some 150,000 clones, around 85% of which are singletons. The source material was peripheral blood. Receptor source: a woman aged 60-75 years with COVID-19, enrolled during active disease.

This clone was picked up one time. The rearrangement uses TRBV19 and TRBJ2-1, with 9 bases identical to TRBD2. The CDR3 totals 14 residues. V gave up 6 bases and J gave up 8 bases; unmatched junction bases: 8. Germline V lookup: CDR1 LNHDA, CDR2 SQIVND (reference sequence). The CDR3 sequence: CASRPSGNRDEQFF. The CDR3 DNA sequence: TGTGCCAGTAGACCTAGCGGGAATCGGGATGAGCAGTTCTTC.

Only one count was recorded for this clone. V usage is TRBV6-5 and J usage is TRBJ1-2; D unresolved. The CDR3 sequence is 12 residues long. Trimming stripped 8 bases from V and 4 bases from J, with 11 bases between. Germline CDR1 MNHEY, CDR2 SVGAGI. CDR3 sequence (DNA): TGTGCCAGCCGGCGGGGAGCCTATGGCTACACCTTC. It specifies CASRRGAYGYTF.

This rearrangement joins TRBV6-6 to TRBJ2-3, with 7 bases matching TRBD2. Germline CDR1 MNHNY, CDR2 SVGAGI (reference sequence). This CDR3 contains 16 residues. Trimming took 6 bases from V and 4 from J; bases not matched to a gene: 13. The CDR3 DNA sequence: TGTGCCAGCAGCCTCTCTCGCGGCGGGAGATCAGATACGCAGTATTTT. Protein product: CASSLSRGGRSDTQYF.

The chain couples TRBV4-2 to TRBJ2-3, with 11 bases identical to TRBD2. Germline trimming cut 7 bases from V and 4 bases from J; bases unmatched to any gene: 10. Per germline, CDR1 LGHNA and CDR2 YNFKEQ. The CDR3 length is 16 residues. The CDR3 DNA is TGTGCCAGCACCCAGGATAGCGGGAGGGCCCCAGATACGCAGTATTTT. This codes for CASTQDSGRAPDTQYF.

The chain is built from TRBV4-1 and TRBJ1-2; 10 positions agree with TRBD1. Germline lookup yields CDR1 MGHRA and CDR2 YSYEKL. Germline trimming cut 2 bases from V and 8 bases from J; bases unmatched to any gene: 5. The CDR3 loop spans 14 amino acids. CDR3 bases: TGCGCCAGCAGCCAACCGGACAGGGGGAGCGGCTACACCTTC. Its protein product is CASSQPDRGSGYTF.

The rearrangement uses TRBV7-9 and TRBJ2-7; 8 nucleotides match TRBD2. Germline assignment: CDR1 SEHNR and CDR2 FQNEAQ (reference sequence). V dropped 3 bases and J dropped 3; count of bases not matched to a gene: 1. The CDR3 consists of 13 residues. The CDR3 nucleotides read TGTGCCAGCAGCTTCCTAGCGGGCTACGAGCAGTACTTC. This encodes CASSFLAGYEQYF.

This chain connects TRBV7-6 to TRBJ2-3; the match to TRBD2 covers 8 bases. Germline values: CDR1 SGHVS, CDR2 FNYEAQ. The CDR3 extends over 16 amino acids. The trim removed 1 base at V and 4 bases at J, leaving 7 bases unmatched. DNA for the CDR3: TGTGCCAGCAGCTTAGTTGCCGGGAGGGGCGCAGATACGCAGTATTTT. This translates into CASSLVAGRGADTQYF.

The rearrangement joins TRBV5-1 to TRBJ1-6; 8 bases align to TRBD1. With 4 bases clipped from V and 8 bases from J, the junction kept 5 bases outside the gene matches. Germline CDR1 and CDR2: SGHRS and YFSETQ. The CDR3 extends over 14 amino acids. This CDR3 is CASSIQGAYSPLHF. The CDR3 nucleotides are TGCGCCAGCAGCATCCAGGGGGCTTATTCACCCCTCCACTTT.

The CDR3 sequence: CASSLRGLGTDTQYF. In nucleotides, the CDR3 is TGTGCCAGCAGCTTAAGGGGATTGGGCACAGATACGCAGTATTTT. The chain has TRBV11-2 and TRBJ2-3; perhaps TRBD1 as D (5 bases). The V and J ends lost 2 bases and 1 base respectively, with 10 bases between them. The CDR3 is 15 amino acids. The germline gives CDR1 SGHAT, CDR2 FQNNGV.

The chain has TRBV19 and TRBJ2-3, with 8 bases identical to TRBD1. Per germline, CDR1 LNHDA and CDR2 SQIVND (reference sequence). The junction had 14 bases not matched to a gene; V was cut back by 10 bases and J by 2 bases. The CDR3 sequence is 16 residues long. CDR3 in DNA: TGTGCCACCAGGGGGCCCAGACAGGGCTACACAGATACGCAGTATTTT. This encodes CATRGPRQGYTDTQYF.

V usage is TRBV13 and J usage is TRBJ2-1; no reliable D call. The CDR3 spans 15 residues. CDR1 and CDR2 (germline): PRHDT, FYEKMQ (reference sequence). V dropped 2 bases and J dropped 3 bases, with 11 bases sitting between them. The CDR3 loop is CASSLLTLDYNEQFF. CDR3 DNA: TGTGCCAGCAGCTTATTGACTCTAGACTACAATGAGCAGTTCTTC. The whole variable domain, remainder taken from reference TRBV13 and TRBJ2-1, is AAGVIQSPRHLIKEKRETATLKCYPIPRHDTVYWYQQGPGQDPQFLISFYEKMQSDKGSIPDRFSAQQFSDYHSELNMSSLELGDSALYFCASSLLTLDYNEQFFGPGTRLTVL.

J is TRBJ1-2 and V is TRBV30; TRBD1 is a possible D gene (5 bases). Germline V gives CDR1 GTSNPN, CDR2 SVGIG (reference sequence). The CDR3 has 13 residues. Trimming stripped 2 bases from V and 6 bases from J, with 13 bases between. The CDR3 loop reads CAWSPGGFNGYTF. CDR3 nucleotides: TGTGCCTGGAGTCCCGGGGGATTTAATGGCTACACCTTC.

The chain has TRBV28 and TRBJ2-7; TRBD1 might be the D (5 bases). The V gene lost 4 bases and the J gene lost 2 bases, with 9 bases spanning the gap. Germline CDR1 MDHEN, CDR2 SYDVKM. The length of the CDR3 is 13 residues. CDR3 protein: CASSSQGTYEQYF. CDR3 nucleotides: TGTGCCAGCAGTTCGCAGGGCACCTACGAGCAGTACTTC. The entire variable domain, with the rest obtained from reference TRBV28 and TRBJ2-7, is as follows: DVKVTQSSRYLVKRTGEKVFLECVQDMDHENMFWYRQDPGLGLRLIYFSYDVKMKEKGDIPEGYSVSREKKERFSLILESASTNQTSMYLCASSSQGTYEQYFGPGTRLTVT.

The chain uses TRBV6-1 and TRBJ2-1, with D perhaps TRBD2 (6 bases). Germline-derived CDR1 and CDR2 are MNHNS and SASEGT. V dropped 1 base and J dropped 15 bases, with 16 bases sitting between them. This CDR3 region has 13 residues. CDR3 coding DNA: TGTGCCAGCAGTGAAGTGAGTAGCGGCTGGTCGTTCTTC. It codes for CASSEVSSGWSFF.

This chain joins TRBV27 and TRBJ2-1; 7 bases match TRBD2. CDR3 size: 14 residues. The V gene's germline CDR1 is MNHEY and CDR2 SMNVEV (reference sequence). J was trimmed by 5 bases and V by 3 bases; bases with no gene match: 4. This chain's CDR3 is CASSLVGGDNEQFF. Written as DNA, the CDR3 is TGTGCCAGCAGTTTGGTGGGAGGGGACAATGAGCAGTTCTTC.

The chain uses TRBV28 and TRBJ2-7; TRBD2 matches at 7 bases. Germline V gene data show CDR1 as MDHEN and CDR2 as SYDVKM. J was trimmed by 4 bases and V by 5 bases; bases with no gene match: 17. The CDR3 is 17 amino acids. Here the CDR3 reads CASSPEGLSASRYEQYF. CDR3 DNA sequence: TGTGCCAGCAGTCCAGAGGGACTAAGCGCTTCTAGGTACGAGCAGTACTTC. Combining the CDR3 with reference TRBV28 and TRBJ2-7 gives the whole variable domain DVKVTQSSRYLVKRTGEKVFLECVQDMDHENMFWYRQDPGLGLRLIYFSYDVKMKEKGDIPEGYSVSREKKERFSLILESASTNQTSMYLCASSPEGLSASRYEQYFGPGTRLTVT.

This chain uses TRBV24-1 with TRBJ1-5, with a tentative D call TRBD1 (6 bases). V was cut by 0 bases and J by 8 bases, with 10 bases left in between. This CDR3 is 14 amino acids long. Germline assignment: CDR1 KGHDR and CDR2 SFDVKD. CDR3 residues: CATSDLSGEKPQHF. The CDR3 DNA sequence: TGTGCCACCAGTGATTTGTCAGGGGAAAAGCCCCAGCATTTT.

Comment on this clone: A junction end diverges from the germline sequence, so it may reflect a read error. The chain employs TRBV6-1 and TRBJ1-1; D is uncertain. This CDR3 region has 8 residues. Germline CDR1 and CDR2: MNHNS and SASEGT. The DNA for the CDR3 is TGTGCCAGCAGTCTTCCTCTCTTT. Protein: CASSLPLF.

The V call is TRBV7-2, the J call TRBJ2-4, with D hard to call. The CDR3 spans 13 residues. V lost 1 base and J lost 9, with 10 bases in between. Germline V CDR1 and CDR2: SGHTA, FQGNSA. The CDR3 region is CASSLDSRGIQYF. The CDR3, as DNA: TGTGCCAGCAGCTTAGATAGTAGAGGCATTCAGTACTTC.

The rearrangement joins TRBV11-2 to TRBJ1-1, with a weak D call TRBD1 (6 bases). The germline V gene encodes CDR1 SGHAT and CDR2 FQNNGV. V gave up 6 bases and J gave up 1 base, with 12 bases separating them. This CDR3 contains 14 residues. The CDR3 loop is CASRTGTTNTEAFF. The CDR3 DNA follows: TGTGCCAGCAGAACCGGGACAACGAACACTGAAGCTTTCTTT.

This chain connects TRBV19 to TRBJ2-3; D not certain. In germline, CDR1 is LNHDA, CDR2 SQIVND (reference sequence). The CDR3 is 15 residues long. Trimming pared 6 bases from V and 0 bases from J, leaving 13 bases between. CDR3 nucleotides: TGTGCCAGTAGCCCAGACACGTCTAGCACAGATACGCAGTATTTT. It is translated as CASSPDTSSTDTQYF.

V and J are TRBV2 and TRBJ2-3, with D possibly TRBD2 on 5 matching bases. V lost 7 bases to trimming and J lost 3 bases, with 11 bases between them. Germline CDR1 is SNHLY and CDR2 is FYNNEI. The CDR3 consists of 13 residues. In DNA, the CDR3 is TGTGCCAGCAACGGGATAGGGACAGATACGCAGTATTTT. This codes for CASNGIGTDTQYF.

This sequence joins TRBV18 and TRBJ1-5; D uncertain. This CDR3 region has 14 residues. V was trimmed by 2 bases and J by 0 bases, leaving 5 bases between them. Germline CDR1 and CDR2: KGHSH and LQKENI. The DNA for the CDR3 is TGTGCCAGCTCACCAGGCCGTAGCAATCAGCCCCAGCATTTT. It yields the protein CASSPGRSNQPQHF.

This clone turned up a few times. The CDR3 here is CASSRTGGENTIYF. CDR3 bases: TGTGCCAGCTCACGTACCGGGGGGGAAAACACCATATATTTT. V and J are TRBV18 and TRBJ1-3, with D possibly matching TRBD1 (5 bases). V lost 4 bases and J 6 bases, leaving 13 bases between the germline ends. Germline CDR1 KGHSH, CDR2 LQKENI. The CDR3 consists of 14 residues.

The chain joins TRBV24-1 to TRBJ2-2; 10 bases match TRBD1. Germline loops: CDR1 KGHDR, CDR2 SFDVKD. The CDR3 consists of 16 residues. Trimming removed 9 bases from V and 4 bases from J; junction bases left unmatched: 10. The CDR3 sequence is CATSADRGRITGELFF. CDR3 bases: TGTGCCACCTCGGCAGACAGGGGGCGTATCACCGGGGAGCTGTTTTTT.